This is a list of T cell receptor beta chains from one sample in a study of blood T cell repertoires in COVID-19. Assay: immunoSEQ multiplex PCR; the TCRdb copy retains only in-frame clones and omits some. The table has 210,000 or so clones, around nine tenths seen once; the top ten hold 2.7%. Sequencing input: peripheral blood. All receptors derive from a woman aged 60-75 years with acute or convalescent COVID-19. The CDR3 runs from the conserved cysteine through the conserved F or W.

TRBJ1-4 | TRBV2 | CASNRQGSEKLFF
TRBJ2-1 | TRBV19 | CASSIGGGVQFF
TRBJ2-7 | TRBV19 | CASRPTGTATYEQYF
TRBJ2-7 | TRBV29-1 | CSVLVAVYEQYF
TRBJ1-5 | TRBV6-5 | CASNRGYSNQPQHF
TRBJ2-4 | TRBV28 | CATLGAELAKNIQYF
TRBJ1-2 | TRBV6-5 | CASSYQRQLGYGYTF
TRBJ1-1 | TRBV13 | CASSLEGDRGDTEAFF
TRBJ2-5 | TRBV5-4 | CASSKSRGQETQYF
TRBJ1-2 | TRBV18 | CASSPPEGFYGYTF
TRBJ2-7 | TRBV3-1/TRBV3-2 | CASSQEPSGAYEQYF
TRBJ1-1 | TRBV30 | CAWSLPRVTEAFF
TRBJ1-3 | TRBV19 | CASSGSSSGNTIYF
TRBJ2-7 | TRBV11-2 | CASNLLAGSSSYEQYF
TRBJ2-2 | TRBV19 | CASSPGLAGGVFRTGELFF
TRBJ2-7 | TRBV5-1 | CASRRRGGTYEQYF
TRBJ1-2 | TRBV5-6 | CASSPRTANYGYTF
TRBJ1-3 | TRBV28 | CASRGSTKGADGNTIYF
TRBJ1-2 | TRBV18 | CASSPPSRITGMDGYTF
TRBJ2-3 | TRBV3-1/TRBV3-2 | CASSHRLAGGPTDTQYF
TRBJ1-1 | TRBV5-6 | CASSLLVHPNTEAFF
TRBJ1-1 | TRBV10-2 | CASRLPGGNTEAFF
TRBJ1-1 | TRBV18 | CASTIGQGNTEAFF
TRBJ1-6 | TRBV30 | CAWSDDRGSYNSPLHF
TRBJ2-5 | TRBV3-1/TRBV3-2 | CASSHSGPGGTQYF
TRBJ2-1 | TRBV4-1 | CASRTSGRAGNEQFF
TRBJ2-7 | TRBV28 | CASSRAGTDEQYF
TRBJ2-2 | TRBV7-6 | CASSPSANTGELFF
TRBJ2-2 | TRBV6-6 | CASSYRGTGELFF
TRBJ1-3 | TRBV5-1 | CASSLLGPSGNTIYF
TRBJ1-2 | TRBV3-1/TRBV3-2 | CASSQRTAKYGYTF
TRBJ2-3 | TRBV4-2 | CASSPRTSGTTDTQYF
TRBJ1-2 | TRBV9 | CASSVHQGNRGFNGYTF
TRBJ2-6 | TRBV19 | CASSSPFRVRTSGANVLTF
TRBJ2-1 | TRBV24-1 | CATGTSGINEQFF
TRBJ2-2 | TRBV27 | CASSPSMRRNTGELFF
TRBJ2-3 | TRBV7-2 | CASSLEPAGGGNTQYF
TRBJ2-3 | TRBV19 | CASSKQGITDTQYF
TRBJ2-5 | TRBV6-5 | CASSYVLAGTQYF
TRBJ1-1 | TRBV12-3/TRBV12-4 | CASSWSLNTEAFF
TRBJ1-6 | TRBV30 | CAWSGTGSSSPLHF
TRBJ2-5 | TRBV2 | CASSGAGAWQETQYF
TRBJ2-2 | TRBV19 | CASGPGRTSRSTGELFF
TRBJ2-1 | TRBV12-3/TRBV12-4 | CATIRGSGSEQFF
TRBJ1-1 | TRBV12-3/TRBV12-4 | CASSIRTYTEAFF
TRBJ1-2 | TRBV19 | CASSITHRGENYGYTF
TRBJ1-6 | TRBV7-6 | CASSLELSGTGVSPLHF
TRBJ1-1 | TRBV7-9 | CASSQGGPEAFF